This T cell receptor beta chain was observed in a study of shared T cell receptors in the human thymus. The CDR3 spans 15 residues. CDR1 is SGHAT, CDR2 FQNNGV, per germline. With V trimmed by 5 bases and J by 0 bases, 7 bases remained unmatched. Clones were read by immunoSEQ multiplex PCR, and TCRdb kept only the in-frame ones, dropping some. The sample contains approximately 490,000 clones, about 84% of which appear only once. These data were likewise used in another study, on human thymus T cells. This second study notes: The authors found apparently biased V and J gene usage in thymic and blood repertoires.

This chain connects TRBV11-2 to TRBJ2-7; TRBD1 aligns across 7 bases. This receptor was identified in a boy younger than two with a congenital heart defect. Input material: thymocytes. DNA for the CDR3: TGTGCCAGCAGCCAGATCCGGGACAGCTCCTACGAGCAGTACTTC. Translation gives CASSQIRDSSYEQYF.